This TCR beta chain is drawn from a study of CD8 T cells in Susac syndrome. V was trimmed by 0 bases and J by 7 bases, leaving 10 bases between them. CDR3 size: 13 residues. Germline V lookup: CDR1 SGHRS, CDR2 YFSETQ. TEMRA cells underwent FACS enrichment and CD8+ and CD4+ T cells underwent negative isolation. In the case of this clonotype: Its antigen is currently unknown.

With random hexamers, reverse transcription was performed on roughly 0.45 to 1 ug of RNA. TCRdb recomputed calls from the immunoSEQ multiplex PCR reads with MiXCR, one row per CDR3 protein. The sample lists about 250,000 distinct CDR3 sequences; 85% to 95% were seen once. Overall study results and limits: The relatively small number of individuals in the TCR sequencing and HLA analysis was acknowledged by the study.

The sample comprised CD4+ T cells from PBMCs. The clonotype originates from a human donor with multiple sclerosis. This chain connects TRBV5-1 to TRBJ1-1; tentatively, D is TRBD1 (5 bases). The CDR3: CASSLGGDFEAFF. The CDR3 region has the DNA TGCGCCAGCAGCTTGGGGGGCGATTTTGAAGCTTTCTTT. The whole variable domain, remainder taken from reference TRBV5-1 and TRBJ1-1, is KAGVTQTPRYLIKTRGQQVTLSCSPISGHRSVSWYQQTPGQGLQFLFEYFSETQRNKGNFPGRFSGRQFSNSRSEMNVSTLELGDSALYLCASSLGGDFEAFFGQGTRLTVV.